This T cell receptor beta chain was recovered during a study of identical twins. Comments on this clonotype: The antigen is undetermined.

With no exceptions, donors were healthy Caucasians. General study findings and limits: Whereas memory repertoires showed no such difference, abundant cord blood beta clonotypes carried fewer insertions.

Carrying unique molecular identifiers, the cDNA also gained a universal primer site through template switching. TCRdb itself ran the 5' RACE reads through MiXCR, one entry per CDR3 protein. The table shows under 300,000 distinct CDR3 sequences, with more than 12% occurring only once. Trimming removed 5 bases from V and 7 bases from J, with 6 bases in between. Germline lookup yields CDR1 MGHDK and CDR2 SYGVNS. CDR3 length: 11 amino acids. The source material was memory (CD45RO+) T cells sorted from blood. This TCR was recovered from a woman aged 18-29 years in good health. V gene TRBV25-1 combines with J gene TRBJ1-3; TRBD1 might be the D (5 bases). CDR3 DNA: TGTGCCAGCAGTTACAGGAACACCATATATTTT. It yields the protein CASSYRNTIYF.